These 28 T cell receptor beta chains originate from one sample sequenced in a study of T cell responses to AZD1222 COVID-19 vaccine. Sequencing used immunoSEQ multiplex PCR; TCRdb keeps in-frame clones, though not all of them. The data contain approximately 100,000 clones, 70% to 90% of them singletons. Here the sequenced sample was peripheral blood, taken 28 days after the second AZD1222 dose. Receptors were obtained from an adult who received the AZD1222 COVID-19 vaccine.

This clone was counted once. V is TRBV14 and J is TRBJ1-2; TRBD1 matches at 7 bases. The CDR3 extends over 13 amino acids. The trim removed 3 bases at V and 10 bases at J, leaving 8 bases unmatched. Germline lookup yields CDR1 SGHDN and CDR2 FVKESK. In DNA form, the CDR3 reads TGTGCCAGCAGCCATATATGGGACAGTTACTACACCTTC. As protein: CASSHIWDSYYTF.

This rearrangement joins TRBV27 to TRBJ1-3, with D tentatively TRBD1 (6 bases). This CDR3 spans 17 amino acids. Trimming removed 1 base from V and 4 bases from J, with 17 bases in between. In germline, CDR1 is MNHEY, CDR2 SMNVEV (reference sequence). The CDR3 here is CASSLYGDRIPGNTIYF. The DNA of the CDR3 is TGTGCCAGCAGTTTATATGGCGACAGGATTCCCGGAAACACCATATATTTT.

J is TRBJ2-3 and V is TRBV7-3; no clear D gene. This CDR3 region has 14 residues. Germline-derived CDR1 and CDR2 are SGHTA and FQGTGA. Deletions cut 0 bases from V and 2 bases from J, with 6 bases between. Here the CDR3 DNA reads TGTGCCAGCAGCTTAACGCCGACCACAGATACGCAGTATTTT. This sequence encodes CASSLTPTTDTQYF.

This chain uses TRBV10-3 with TRBJ1-6, with 7 bases matching TRBD1. Per germline, CDR1 ENHRY and CDR2 SYGVKD. With V trimmed by 11 bases and J by 7 bases, 11 bases remained unmatched. The CDR3 has 14 amino acids. CDR3 residues: CAVRQGSFNSPLHF. DNA for the CDR3: TGTGCCGTACGACAGGGTTCGTTCAATTCACCCCTCCACTTT.

V usage is TRBV6-4 and J usage is TRBJ2-7, with D perhaps being TRBD1 or TRBD2 (5 bases each). Germline CDR1 is MRHNA and CDR2 is SNTAGT. CDR3 length: 15 amino acids. V lost 0 bases and J lost 5, with 14 bases in between. CDR3 DNA: TGTGCCAGCAGTGACTCGAGTCAGGGAGACCACGAGCAGTACTTC. It encodes CASSDSSQGDHEQYF.

The table lists this clone with a count of one. The rearrangement links TRBV28 to TRBJ1-3; D may be TRBD1 (5 bases). This CDR3 comprises 17 residues. Trimming left V 7 bases short and J 1 base short, with 20 bases between. CDR1 and CDR2 from the germline V gene are MDHEN and SYDVKM. CDR3 DNA sequence: TGTGCCAGCATCTCCCCTGCCCCCGGACAATCTGGAAACACCATATATTTT. Translated, it gives CASISPAPGQSGNTIYF.

V usage is TRBV5-1 and J usage is TRBJ1-4; D call uncertain. Trimming took 4 bases from V and 7 from J, leaving 17 bases between them. Germline V gene data show CDR1 as SGHRS and CDR2 as YFSETQ. CDR3 length: 15 residues. This CDR3 reads CASSRTQDAGEKLFF. CDR3 nucleotide sequence: TGCGCCAGCAGCCGGACGCAGGACGCAGGTGAAAAACTGTTTTTT. The full variable domain, its missing parts supplied by reference TRBV5-1 and TRBJ1-4, is KAGVTQTPRYLIKTRGQQVTLSCSPISGHRSVSWYQQTPGQGLQFLFEYFSETQRNKGNFPGRFSGRQFSNSRSEMNVSTLELGDSALYLCASSRTQDAGEKLFFGSGTQLSVL.

The gene calls are TRBV19 and TRBJ1-6; D gene ambiguous. Germline V CDR1 and CDR2: LNHDA, SQIVND (reference sequence). The CDR3 is 14 residues long. V lost 5 bases, J lost 5 bases, and 10 bases lay in between. CDR3 nucleotide sequence: TGTGCCAGTAGTCCGACTCGGAATAATTCACCCCTCCACTTT. This sequence encodes CASSPTRNNSPLHF.

The chain recombines TRBV25-1 with TRBJ2-6, with unresolved D. Germline lookup yields CDR1 MGHDK and CDR2 SYGVNS. CDR3 length: 16 residues. V gave up 1 base and J gave up 0 bases, with 7 bases separating them. Here the CDR3 DNA reads TGTGCCAGCAGTGAATTTGGCAGCTCTGGGGCCAACGTCCTGACTTTC. It is translated as CASSEFGSSGANVLTF.

This sequence joins TRBV6-1 and TRBJ1-2; unclear D gene. The germline CDR1 and CDR2 sequences are MNHNS and SASEGT. There are 13 residues in the CDR3. Trimming pared 3 bases from V and 5 bases from J, leaving 10 bases between. The CDR3 DNA follows: TGTGCCAGCAGTGAGGATCTGAGGTATGGCTACACCTTC. Protein product: CASSEDLRYGYTF.

This clone occurred once. The chain uses TRBV5-4 and TRBJ2-1, with 11 positions matching TRBD2. V lost 1 base to trimming and J lost 8 bases; unmatched junction nucleotides: 5. This CDR3 has 15 residues. CDR1 SGHNT and CDR2 YYREEE come from the germline V gene (reference sequence). CDR3 bases: TGTGCCAGCAGCTTGTCCACTAGCGGGAGCCATGAGCAGTTCTTC. This sequence encodes CASSLSTSGSHEQFF.

V usage is TRBV7-8 and J usage is TRBJ2-7; D may correspond to TRBD1 or TRBD2 (5 bases each). Trimming took off 5 bases at V and 5 bases at J, with 13 bases between the two ends. CDR3 length equals 13 residues. Germline assignment: CDR1 SGHVS and CDR2 FQNEAQ. The CDR3: CASSRQSGHEQYF. The DNA for the CDR3 is TGTGCCAGCAGCAGACAGAGCGGACACGAGCAGTACTTC.

The rearrangement uses TRBV19 and TRBJ2-2; TRBD2 matches at 9 bases. In germline, CDR1 is LNHDA, CDR2 SQIVND (reference sequence). V shed 3 bases, J shed 4 bases, and the junction held 6 bases outside the gene matches. This CDR3 has 16 residues. As DNA, the CDR3 is TGTGCCAGTAGTATTACTGCGGGAGGGGGCACCGGGGAGCTGTTTTTT. Its translation is CASSITAGGGTGELFF.

This chain uses TRBV4-3 with TRBJ2-7, with a weak D call TRBD2 (5 bases). This CDR3 has 14 amino acids. V was cut by 0 bases and J by 3 bases, with 9 bases left in between. Looked up from germline, CDR1 is LGHNA and CDR2 is YSLEER. The CDR3 sequence: CASSQELLDYEQYF. The CDR3, as DNA: TGCGCCAGCAGCCAAGAGCTACTAGACTACGAGCAGTACTTC.

This clone was picked up one time. This chain joins TRBV4-1 and TRBJ1-1, with 7 bases fitting TRBD1. In germline, CDR1 is MGHRA, CDR2 YSYEKL. The V and J ends lost 2 bases and 1 base, in that order; junction bases with no gene match: 4. The CDR3 covers 15 residues. The CDR3 coding sequence is TGCGCCAGCAGCCAAACCGGGACAGAGAACACTGAAGCTTTCTTT. Translation: CASSQTGTENTEAFF.

The gene calls are TRBV2 and TRBJ2-5; no firm D call. The V end lost 7 bases, the J end lost 0 bases, and 6 bases lay between the germline ends. Germline V gene data show CDR1 as SNHLY and CDR2 as FYNNEI. There are 12 residues in the CDR3. This CDR3 reads CASKGYQETQYF. The CDR3 DNA reads as TGTGCCAGCAAGGGCTACCAAGAGACCCAGTACTTC.

The gene calls are TRBV27 and TRBJ1-1; 9 nucleotides line up with TRBD1. CDR1 is MNHEY and CDR2 is SMNVEV in the germline V gene (reference sequence). The ends lost 3 bases at V and 12 bases at J; junction bases unmatched: 8. The CDR3 totals 13 residues. For the CDR3, the DNA is TGTGCCAGCAGTTTTATGACAGGGGGTGAGACTTTCTTT. Encoded protein: CASSFMTGGETFF.

This CDR3 reads CASSNPTSGKTSDNEQFF. CDR3 coding DNA: TGTGCCAGCAGCAACCCGACTAGCGGAAAAACTAGCGACAATGAGCAGTTCTTC. The V gene is TRBV21-1, the J gene TRBJ2-1; the listed D gene, TRBD2, was not tested against the DNA. TRBV21-1 is shown as a pseudogene. The CDR3 is made up of 18 amino acids.

V usage is TRBV6-1 and J usage is TRBJ2-2; D remains ambiguous. V gave up 0 bases and J gave up 6 bases, with 8 bases separating them. CDR1 MNHNS and CDR2 SASEGT come from the germline V gene. This CDR3 spans 14 amino acids. The CDR3 protein is CASSEAFESGELFF. CDR3 in DNA: TGTGCCAGCAGTGAAGCGTTCGAATCCGGGGAGCTGTTTTTT.

The chain uses TRBV9 and TRBJ1-4, with D tentatively TRBD1 (5 bases). V lost 4 bases and J 8 bases, leaving 9 bases between the germline ends. The CDR3 is 12 amino acids. CDR1 and CDR2 (germline): SGDLS, YYNGEE. The CDR3 spells CASSPGTEKLFF. The DNA for the CDR3 is TGTGCCAGCAGCCCGGGGACCGAAAAACTGTTTTTT.

The sample holds one count of this clone. The chain employs TRBV5-4 and TRBJ1-2; D gene ambiguous. Germline assignment: CDR1 SGHNT and CDR2 YYREEE (reference sequence). V shed 0 bases and J shed 6 bases, with 12 bases lying between them. CDR3 length: 14 amino acids. The CDR3 here is CASSLVQGLNGYTF. The CDR3 DNA reads as TGTGCCAGCAGCTTGGTTCAAGGACTTAATGGCTACACCTTC.

This rearrangement joins TRBV2 to TRBJ2-3; 9 bases match TRBD2. The CDR3 runs 17 residues. V was clipped by 6 bases and J by 2 bases; unmatched bases: 12. Germline V gene lookup returns CDR1 SNHLY and CDR2 FYNNEI. The DNA for the CDR3 is TGTGCCAGCAGAGGTTACGGGCCTAGCGGGAACACAGATACGCAGTATTTT. Translating it yields CASRGYGPSGNTDTQYF.

This clone was recorded a few times. The chain uses TRBV5-6 and TRBJ1-2, with 8 bases lining up with TRBD1. Germline V gene lookup returns CDR1 SGHDT and CDR2 YYEEEE. CDR3 size: 15 residues. The V gene end was trimmed by 0 bases and the J gene end by 4 bases; junction bases not matched to a gene: 5. CDR3 residues: CASSLGAGGIYGYTF. As DNA, the CDR3 is TGTGCCAGCAGCTTGGGGGCAGGGGGCATCTATGGCTACACCTTC. The whole variable domain, filled in from reference TRBV5-6 and TRBJ1-2, reads DAGVTQSPTHLIKTRGQQVTLRCSPKSGHDTVSWYQQALGQGPQFIFQYYEEEERQRGNFPDRFSGHQFPNYSSELNVNALLLGDSALYLCASSLGAGGIYGYTFGSGTRLTVV.

This chain joins TRBV6-2 or TRBV6-3 and TRBJ1-1; 7 nucleotides line up with TRBD1. The CDR3 is made up of 16 amino acids. V dropped 0 bases and J dropped 3; count of bases not matched to a gene: 7. CDR1 is MNHEY, CDR2 SVGEGT, per germline. The CDR3 here is CASSYSGTAYDTEAFF. CDR3 DNA: TGTGCCAGCAGTTACTCCGGGACAGCCTACGACACTGAAGCTTTCTTT.

This chain links TRBV19 with TRBJ2-3, with 11 nucleotides matching TRBD1. Germline V gene lookup returns CDR1 LNHDA and CDR2 SQIVND (reference sequence). The CDR3 has 15 amino acids. The V and J ends lost 7 bases and 3 bases, in that order; junction bases with no gene match: 6. DNA of the CDR3: TGTGCCAGTATGGAAGGACAGGGGGCAACAGATACGCAGTATTTT. Protein product: CASMEGQGATDTQYF.

This clone was seen a single time. This chain connects TRBV7-9 to TRBJ2-3; D call uncertain. CDR1 is SEHNR, CDR2 FQNEAQ, per germline (reference sequence). CDR3 length: 16 residues. Trimming removed 1 base at V and 2 bases at J, with 13 bases between. CDR3 in DNA: TGTGCCAGCAGCTTAGTGTGGGCAGACTTCACAGATACGCAGTATTTT. It translates to CASSLVWADFTDTQYF.

This clone is a singleton in its sample. The chain combines TRBV9 with TRBJ2-1, with 8 bases identical to TRBD1. Germline V gene lookup returns CDR1 SGDLS and CDR2 YYNGEE. V trimming: 1 base; J trimming: 6 bases; junction bases outside the gene matches: 6. The CDR3 extends over 15 amino acids. CDR3 in amino acids: CASSVTGQESNEQFF. CDR3 nucleotide sequence: TGTGCCAGCAGCGTAACGGGACAGGAGAGCAATGAGCAGTTCTTC.

This sequence joins TRBV11-2 and TRBJ2-2, with TRBD2 as a possible D gene (5 bases). V gave up 1 base and J gave up 7 bases, with 10 bases separating them. Germline assignment: CDR1 SGHAT and CDR2 FQNNGV. The CDR3 has 14 amino acids. CDR3 sequence (DNA): TGTGCCAGCAGCTTAGTCGGGGTGCGCGGGGAGCTGTTTTTT. This sequence encodes CASSLVGVRGELFF.